This entry features one TCR beta chain sequence. Original methodology: Reference gene primer amplification gave nucleated cell count estimates. Measured with immunoSEQ multiplex PCR; TCRdb has only the in-frame clones, and not every one. V and J calls and clone size follow that table, whereas D and trimming were derived from the DNA. Found here are about 190,000 clones, approximately 90% of them singletons; the top ten hold 4% to 5.5%. The germline gives CDR1 SGHTA, CDR2 FQGNSA. The length of the CDR3 is 17 residues. The ends lost 5 bases at V and 4 bases at J; junction bases unmatched: 9. These data belong to a study of blood T cell repertoires in COVID-19. At the level of the study: Sources were T cells, B-cell-depleted T cells, or PBMCs; the material itself was cDNA or gDNA.

The receptor comes from a human donor in a cohort sampled during active COVID-19. V usage is TRBV7-2 and J usage is TRBJ2-6, with TRBD1 matching 9 bases. The sequenced material came from peripheral blood. Here the CDR3 DNA reads TGTGCCAGCAGCACGCCGGGACAGGGATCCGGGGCCAACGTCCTGACTTTC. This codes for CASSTPGQGSGANVLTF.